The 26 T cell receptor beta chains reported below all come from one sample, sequenced in a study of blood T cell repertoires in COVID-19. The repertoire was sequenced with immunoSEQ multiplex PCR; TCRdb's copy has only in-frame clones and lacks some. Of 200,000 to 250,000 clones listed, roughly 80% were seen once; the top ten hold under 8.5%. Sequences were obtained from peripheral blood. Every receptor here comes from a woman between 70 and 85 years old with acute or convalescent COVID-19.

The chain is built from TRBV19 and TRBJ2-7; TRBD2 might be the D (5 bases). Trimming shortened V by 7 bases and J by 2 bases, and 15 bases separated the two germline ends. The CDR3 totals 14 residues. Germline CDR1 is LNHDA and CDR2 is SQIVND (reference sequence). The CDR3 loop reads CASTGGHNAYEQYF. CDR3 nucleotide sequence: TGTGCCAGTACGGGCGGGCATAATGCCTACGAGCAGTACTTC. Based on the CDR3 plus reference TRBV19 and TRBJ2-7, the full variable domain is DGGITQSPKYLFRKEGQNVTLSCEQNLNHDAMYWYRQDPGQGLRLIYYSQIVNDFQKGDIAEGYSVSREKKESFPLTVTSAQKNPTAFYLCASTGGHNAYEQYFGPGTRLTVT.

J is TRBJ2-3 and V is TRBV6-6; D not resolved. Trimming stripped 0 bases from V and 9 bases from J, with 10 bases between. This CDR3 is built from 13 residues. Germline CDR1 is MNHNY and CDR2 is SVGAGI (reference sequence). The CDR3 bases are TGTGCCAGCAGTTACTCCCCTCCGGAGACGCAGTATTTT. Amino acid sequence: CASSYSPPETQYF.

The rearrangement joins TRBV6-5 to TRBJ1-1, with 7 bases lining up with TRBD1. J gave up 5 bases and V 7 bases, and 13 bases lay outside the gene matches. CDR3 size: 15 residues. Germline V CDR1 and CDR2: MNHEY, SVGAGI. The CDR3: CASNLRQGLITEAFF. In DNA, the CDR3 is TGTGCCAGCAACCTTAGACAGGGTTTAATTACTGAAGCTTTCTTT.

The CDR3 bases are TGTGCCACCAGTGACCCTTATAGGGGCGGAGATACGCAGTATTTT. Protein product: CATSDPYRGGDTQYF. J is TRBJ2-3 and V is TRBV24-1, with D maybe TRBD1 (5 bases). This CDR3 has 15 residues. The germline V and J ends were trimmed by 4 bases and 5 bases, with 15 bases remaining between them. Germline CDR1 and CDR2: KGHDR and SFDVKD.

The chain combines TRBV5-1 with TRBJ2-7; 11 positions match TRBD1. The J segment lost 0 bases and the V segment lost 6 bases, leaving 20 bases of the junction unmatched. CDR1 and CDR2 from the germline V gene are SGHRS and YFSETQ. The CDR3 runs to 20 residues. The CDR3 DNA sequence: TGCGCCAGCAACACGCCCGTCGGGACAGGGGGGGAGTTTAGCTCCTACGAGCAGTACTTC. Translation gives CASNTPVGTGGEFSSYEQYF.

This chain uses TRBV3-1 (or the pseudogene TRBV3-2) with TRBJ1-2; no firm D call. CDR3 size: 11 residues. V lost 1 base to trimming and J lost 8 bases, with 5 bases between them. Germline V gene lookup returns CDR1 LGHDT and CDR2 YNNKEL (reference sequence). CDR3 sequence: CASSQAGGYTF. CDR3 sequence (DNA): TGTGCCAGCAGCCAAGCGGGGGGCTACACCTTC.

This clone was recorded only once. V usage is TRBV3-1 (or the pseudogene TRBV3-2) and J usage is TRBJ1-2, with no clear D. V lost 0 bases and J lost 4, with 9 bases in between. The CDR3 length is 14 residues. Germline loops: CDR1 LGHDT, CDR2 YNNKEL (reference sequence). CDR3 residues: CASSQDLRSYGYTF. The CDR3 region has the DNA TGTGCCAGCAGCCAAGATTTGAGGTCCTATGGCTACACCTTC.

V is TRBV5-1 and J is TRBJ2-7; TRBD2 matches at 11 bases. The CDR3 covers 14 residues. Looked up from germline, CDR1 is SGHRS and CDR2 is YFSETQ. Trimming at V came to 4 bases and at J to 4 bases, leaving 4 bases not matched to a gene. The chain's CDR3 is CASSAGTSGYEQYV. In nucleotides, the CDR3 is TGCGCCAGCAGCGCAGGGACTAGCGGTTACGAGCAGTACGTC.

This chain connects TRBV6-5 to TRBJ1-1; D perhaps matches TRBD1 (5 bases). Between the trimmed V and J ends, which lost 2 bases and 10 bases, there was a span of 20 bases. Germline V lookup: CDR1 MNHEY, CDR2 SVGAGI. This CDR3 has 15 amino acids. The CDR3 protein is CASSYTPVAQGVAFF. DNA for the CDR3: TGTGCCAGCAGTTACACACCGGTTGCTCAGGGTGTAGCTTTCTTT.

The J gene is TRBJ2-5, the V gene TRBV3-1 (or the pseudogene TRBV3-2); D ambiguous. The CDR3 covers 15 residues. The V and J ends lost 6 bases and 4 bases respectively, with 18 bases between them. Germline V gene lookup returns CDR1 LGHDT and CDR2 YNNKEL (reference sequence). The DNA of the CDR3 is TGTGCCAGCAGTTTCCCCCCGGGTCTTCGAGAGACCCAGTACTTC. Amino acid sequence: CASSFPPGLRETQYF.

The chain couples TRBV6-2 or TRBV6-3 to TRBJ2-3; possible D gene TRBD2, 5 bases. Trimming pared 4 bases from V and 2 bases from J, leaving 19 bases between. The CDR3 has 17 residues. The germline V gene has CDR1 MNHEY and CDR2 SVGEGT. CDR3 in DNA: TGTGCCAGCAGTTCCCCCCGGGGTGGGATTTTCACAGATACGCAGTATTTT. Translating it yields CASSSPRGGIFTDTQYF.

The chain couples TRBV3-1 (or the pseudogene TRBV3-2) to TRBJ2-2; unclear D gene. Trimming removed 6 bases from V and 0 bases from J, with 8 bases in between. The length of the CDR3 is 14 residues. Germline V gene lookup returns CDR1 LGHDT and CDR2 YNNKEL (reference sequence). The CDR3 DNA reads as TGTGCCAGCAGGGCGGCCGCGAACACCGGGGAGCTGTTTTTT. Translating it yields CASRAAANTGELFF.

V usage is TRBV5-1 and J usage is TRBJ1-1; 7 positions agree with TRBD1. V was clipped by 9 bases and J by 1 base; unmatched bases: 3. The germline gives CDR1 SGHRS, CDR2 YFSETQ. CDR3 length equals 12 residues. The CDR3 sequence: CATPGGNTEAFF. CDR3 nucleotide sequence: TGCGCCACCCCAGGGGGGAACACTGAAGCTTTCTTT.

The V and J genes are TRBV2 and TRBJ2-6; 8 bases align to TRBD1. Trimming cost V 8 bases and J 0 bases; bases outside gene matches: 6. The CDR3 consists of 16 residues. Per germline, CDR1 SNHLY and CDR2 FYNNEI. The CDR3 DNA reads TGTGCCAGCGTCCGGGACAGGAACTCTGGGGCCAACGTCCTGACTTTC. Its translation: CASVRDRNSGANVLTF.

This chain links TRBV11-3 with TRBJ1-1; D is possibly TRBD1 (5 bases). Germline V gives CDR1 SGHNT, CDR2 YENEEA. The CDR3 sequence is 16 residues long. Trimming stripped 1 base from V and 5 bases from J, with 17 bases between. Written as DNA, the CDR3 is TGTGCCAGCAGCTTAGGGGCAGGGACCGGGAGGACTGAAGCTTTCTTT. Translation: CASSLGAGTGRTEAFF.

The chain recombines TRBV5-1 with TRBJ2-3; D uncertain. The ends were cut back, 5 bases at V and 2 bases at J, with 6 bases in the middle. CDR1 and CDR2 from the germline V gene are SGHRS and YFSETQ. This CDR3 has 12 residues. In DNA form, the CDR3 reads TGCGCCAGCAGAGCTAACACAGATACGCAGTATTTT. It specifies CASRANTDTQYF. Filled out from reference TRBV5-1 and TRBJ2-3, the complete variable domain reads KAGVTQTPRYLIKTRGQQVTLSCSPISGHRSVSWYQQTPGQGLQFLFEYFSETQRNKGNFPGRFSGRQFSNSRSEMNVSTLELGDSALYLCASRANTDTQYFGPGTRLTVL.

The CDR3, as DNA: TGTGCCAGCTCACCACTGGAAGATCGACAGGGGAGCGCCAATGAGCAGTTCTTC. Protein sequence: CASSPLEDRQGSANEQFF. The chain combines TRBV18 with TRBJ2-1; 8 bases agree with TRBD1. The V gene end was trimmed by 1 base and the J gene end by 6 bases; junction bases not matched to a gene: 14. Looked up from germline, CDR1 is KGHSH and CDR2 is LQKENI. The CDR3 loop spans 18 amino acids. Full variable domain (rest looked up from reference TRBV18 and TRBJ2-1): NAGVMQNPRHLVRRRGQEARLRCSPMKGHSHVYWYRQLPEEGLKFMVYLQKENIIDESGMPKERFSAEFPKEGPSILRIQQVVRGDSAAYFCASSPLEDRQGSANEQFFGPGTRLTVL.

J is TRBJ2-3 and V is TRBV14, with TRBD2 matching over 10 bases. Germline V gives CDR1 SGHDN, CDR2 FVKESK. This CDR3 is 15 amino acids long. V trimming: 0 bases; J trimming: 3 bases; junction bases outside the gene matches: 0. This CDR3 reads CASSQELAGTDTQYF. The CDR3 DNA sequence: TGTGCCAGCAGCCAAGAACTAGCGGGGACAGATACGCAGTATTTT.

The chain carries TRBV7-8 and TRBJ1-2; the match to TRBD1 covers 8 bases. Trimming cost V 3 bases and J 3 bases; bases outside gene matches: 3. Germline CDR1 reads SGHVS; CDR2 reads FQNEAQ. The CDR3 length is 14 residues. This CDR3 reads CASSLDREDYGYTF. The CDR3 DNA reads TGTGCCAGCAGCTTGGACAGGGAGGACTATGGCTACACCTTC. The full variable domain, its missing parts supplied by reference TRBV7-8 and TRBJ1-2, is GAGVSQSPRYKVAKRGQDVALRCDPISGHVSLFWYQQALGQGPEFLTYFQNEAQLDKSGLPSDRFFAERPEGSVSTLKIQRTQQEDSAVYLCASSLDREDYGYTFGSGTRLTVV.

The CDR3: CASSLAKTSGGAEQYF. The DNA of the CDR3 is TGTGCCAGCAGCTTGGCCAAGACTAGCGGGGGGGCCGAGCAGTACTTC. V is TRBV5-8 and J is TRBJ2-7, with 14 bases aligning to TRBD2. Germline trimming cut 0 bases from V and 6 bases from J; bases unmatched to any gene: 5. The V gene's germline CDR1 is SGHTS and CDR2 YDEGEE. This CDR3 has 16 amino acids.

Comments on this clone: In the same sample, other DNA sequences code for this CDR3. The CDR3 DNA sequence: TGCACCAGCAGCCACGCAACTAGGGGGGGGGCGCCGGCGCCCTACGAGCAGTACGTC. Translating it yields CTSSHATRGGAPAPYEQYV. The chain has TRBV1 and TRBJ2-7; the D call TRBD2 from the table was never checked on the DNA. TRBV1 is tagged as a pseudogene. This CDR3 contains 19 residues.

The table lists this clone with a few counts. The V call is TRBV6-5, the J call TRBJ1-4, with 8 bases that match TRBD1. V was pared by 8 bases and J by 1 base, with 6 bases of the junction left unmatched. Germline loops: CDR1 MNHEY, CDR2 SVGAGI. This CDR3 contains 15 residues. The CDR3 is CASYDRGGTNEKLFF. The CDR3 DNA reads as TGTGCCAGCTACGACAGGGGTGGAACTAATGAAAAACTGTTTTTT.

The chain carries TRBV2 and TRBJ1-4, with 7 bases fitting TRBD1. The trim removed 6 bases at V and 6 bases at J, leaving 7 bases unmatched. The germline V gene has CDR1 SNHLY and CDR2 FYNNEI. This CDR3 contains 14 residues. The DNA of the CDR3 is TGTGCCAGCAGGGAACAGGGGCCGGATGAAAAACTGTTTTTT. This gives the protein CASREQGPDEKLFF.

The chain links TRBV10-2 to TRBJ1-5; D uncertain. CDR3 length: 13 residues. V was shortened by 7 bases and J by 6 bases, with 13 bases between the two germline ends. CDR1 and CDR2 (germline): WSHSY, SAAADI. As DNA, the CDR3 is TGCGCCAGCACCTCCGGCGGAGCTCAGCCCCAGCATTTT. Translating it yields CASTSGGAQPQHF.

The rearrangement links TRBV7-8 to TRBJ1-2; 8 nucleotides agree with TRBD1. Trimming removed 3 bases from V and 8 bases from J; junction bases left unmatched: 14. Looked up from germline, CDR1 is SGHVS and CDR2 is FQNEAQ. The CDR3 is made up of 16 amino acids. In nucleotides, the CDR3 is TGTGCCAGCAGCTTCGGGCCCACAGGGGGAATTGGAGGCTACACCTTC. Protein sequence: CASSFGPTGGIGGYTF.

This clone was found a few times. The rearrangement joins TRBV28 to TRBJ1-1, with D tentatively TRBD1 (5 bases). The V gene lost 7 bases and the J gene lost 6 bases, with 15 bases spanning the gap. This CDR3 is built from 13 residues. Per the germline V gene, CDR1 is MDHEN and CDR2 is SYDVKM. In DNA form, the CDR3 reads TGTGCCAGCAAAATGGGAGGGACGGCTGAAGCTTTCTTT. This gives the protein CASKMGGTAEAFF.